The 30 T cell receptor beta chains presented below share a single source sample, sequenced in a study of OX40 agonist ivuxolimab in advanced cancers. Data came from immunoSEQ multiplex PCR; TCRdb stores just in-frame clones and leaves some out. This sample has 70,000 to 85,000 clones, with 85% to 95% found just once. The sequencing here drew on CD4+ or CD8+ T cells sorted from blood, taken in a trial of the OX40 agonist ivuxolimab. These receptors came from an adult with an advanced solid tumor such as melanoma, head and neck, liver or kidney cancer.

The chain combines TRBV2 with TRBJ2-7, with a tentative D call TRBD1 (6 bases). The V gene's germline CDR1 is SNHLY and CDR2 FYNNEI. Trimming cost V 8 bases and J 6 bases, with 20 bases left between them. CDR3 size: 14 residues. The CDR3 protein is CASFLSRDMSEQYF. CDR3 sequence (DNA): TGTGCCAGCTTTCTCTCCCGGGACATGAGCGAGCAGTACTTC.

The CDR3 region has the DNA TGTGCCAGCAGCTATGTGGCCTCCTACGAGCAGTACTTC. This encodes CASSYVASYEQYF. J is TRBJ2-7 and V is TRBV11-3; D unclear. The V end lost 4 bases, the J end lost 0 bases, and 7 bases lay between the germline ends. This CDR3 has 13 residues. The germline gives CDR1 SGHNT, CDR2 YENEEA. Based on the CDR3 plus reference TRBV11-3 and TRBJ2-7, the full variable domain is EAGVVQSPRYKIIEKKQPVAFWCNPISGHNTLYWYLQNLGQGPELLIRYENEEAVDDSQLPKDRFSAERLKGVDSTLKIQPAELGDSAVYLCASSYVASYEQYFGPGTRLTVT.

CDR3 bases: TGTGCCAGCAGCTTGGGACGGATGAACACCGGGGAGCTGTTTTTT. Translating it yields CASSLGRMNTGELFF. V usage is TRBV7-6 and J usage is TRBJ2-2, with D perhaps TRBD1 or TRBD2 (5 bases each). Trimming removed 3 bases from V and 1 base from J, with 9 bases in between. Germline CDR1 and CDR2: SGHVS and FNYEAQ. The CDR3 length is 15 residues.

The chain joins TRBV30 to TRBJ2-2; TRBD2 aligns across 15 bases. Germline lookup yields CDR1 GTSNPN and CDR2 SVGIG (reference sequence). Trimming removed 2 bases from V and 6 bases from J; junction bases left unmatched: 7. This CDR3 contains 17 residues. DNA for the CDR3: TGTGCCTGGAGTCAGTGGACTAGCGGGAGGGGGTCCGGGGAGCTGTTTTTT. It codes for CAWSQWTSGRGSGELFF.

The V call is TRBV27, the J call TRBJ1-2; no firm D call. V lost 8 bases and J 4 bases, leaving 14 bases between the germline ends. This CDR3 spans 13 amino acids. Per germline, CDR1 MNHEY and CDR2 SMNVEV (reference sequence). The DNA of the CDR3 is TGTGCCAGCCGGGGAGGGAACGGCTATGGCTACACCTTC. This sequence encodes CASRGGNGYGYTF.

The chain couples TRBV4-3 to TRBJ2-7; 8 bases map to TRBD2. Germline V CDR1 and CDR2: LGHNA, YSLEER. Unmatched junction bases numbered 6, after V lost 4 bases and J lost 4 bases. The CDR3 is 14 residues long. DNA for the CDR3: TGCGCCAGCAGCCTGGGACTAGAGATTTACGAGCAGTACTTC. This translates into CASSLGLEIYEQYF.

This chain joins TRBV27 and TRBJ1-5, with D hard to call. The CDR3 is 12 amino acids. Germline V gives CDR1 MNHEY, CDR2 SMNVEV (reference sequence). Trimming took 3 bases from V and 9 from J, leaving 9 bases between them. The CDR3 is CASSFPEGPQHF. CDR3 nucleotide sequence: TGTGCCAGCAGTTTCCCCGAAGGGCCCCAGCATTTT.

The rearrangement uses TRBV2 and TRBJ2-7, with D perhaps TRBD2 (6 bases). The germline gives CDR1 SNHLY, CDR2 FYNNEI. The CDR3 covers 15 residues. V lost 2 bases and J 0 bases, leaving 11 bases between the germline ends. CDR3 coding DNA: TGTGCCAGCAGTGAACGGGGGACTGTCTCCTACGAGCAGTACTTC. Amino acid sequence: CASSERGTVSYEQYF.

This clone was seen a handful of times. This chain connects TRBV7-9 to TRBJ2-3; no clear D gene. The CDR3 spans 12 residues. V was trimmed by 1 base and J by 5 bases, leaving 4 bases between them. The germline V gene has CDR1 SEHNR and CDR2 FQNEAQ (reference sequence). In DNA form, the CDR3 reads TGTGCCAGCAGCTTAGACGGAGATACGCAGTATTTT. Its protein product is CASSLDGDTQYF.

A single count supports this clone. The chain recombines TRBV11-2 with TRBJ2-1, with D possibly TRBD1 on 5 matching bases. CDR3 length: 15 amino acids. V lost 4 bases, J lost 4 bases, and 14 bases lay in between. Germline CDR1 is SGHAT and CDR2 is FQNNGV. The CDR3: CASSSGRDRYNEQFF. In DNA form, the CDR3 reads TGTGCCAGCAGCTCCGGACGAGACAGATACAATGAGCAGTTCTTC.

The J gene is TRBJ1-1, the V gene TRBV6-5; D is ambiguous. Trimming removed 0 bases at V and 0 bases at J, with 8 bases between. CDR3 length: 15 residues. Germline V gene data show CDR1 as MNHEY and CDR2 as SVGAGI. In DNA form, the CDR3 reads TGTGCCAGCAGTTACTCGTTTGGTCTGAACACTGAAGCTTTCTTT. Encoded protein: CASSYSFGLNTEAFF.

The rearrangement uses TRBV19 and TRBJ2-1, with 9 positions matching TRBD1. The CDR3 spans 14 residues. Germline values: CDR1 LNHDA, CDR2 SQIVND (reference sequence). The ends lost 4 bases at V and 9 bases at J; junction bases unmatched: 7. CDR3 region: CASSSEQGAIEQFF. The CDR3 region has the DNA TGTGCCAGTAGTAGCGAACAGGGGGCAATTGAGCAGTTCTTC. The entire variable domain, with the rest obtained from reference TRBV19 and TRBJ2-1, is as follows: DGGITQSPKYLFRKEGQNVTLSCEQNLNHDAMYWYRQDPGQGLRLIYYSQIVNDFQKGDIAEGYSVSREKKESFPLTVTSAQKNPTAFYLCASSSEQGAIEQFFGPGTRLTVL.

This clone occurred once. V usage is TRBV6-6 and J usage is TRBJ1-5; TRBD1 matches 8 bases. V shed 6 bases and J 5 bases; nucleotides not matched to a gene: 9. This CDR3 has 15 residues. CDR1 and CDR2 (germline): MNHNY, SVGAGI (reference sequence). This CDR3 is CASRLQGGRDQPQHF. The CDR3 bases are TGTGCCAGCAGATTACAGGGGGGGAGGGATCAGCCCCAGCATTTT.

The V call is TRBV6-5, the J call TRBJ1-2; the D is unclear. CDR1 and CDR2 from the germline V gene are MNHEY and SVGAGI. Between the trimmed V and J ends, which lost 9 bases and 1 base, there was a span of 15 bases. The CDR3 runs to 14 residues. CDR3 bases: TGTGCCAGTGGCGGGAAGTGGAATAACTATGGCTACACCTTC. Protein product: CASGGKWNNYGYTF.

J is TRBJ2-1 and V is TRBV7-9; D may correspond to TRBD1 or TRBD2 (5 bases each). V lost 5 bases and J 3 bases, leaving 11 bases between the germline ends. Germline CDR1 and CDR2: SEHNR and FQNEAQ (reference sequence). This CDR3 is built from 14 residues. The CDR3 nucleotides are TGTGCCAGCAGCGCCGGGACCCTCTACAATGAGCAGTTCTTC. Translated, it gives CASSAGTLYNEQFF.

V usage is TRBV4-1 and J usage is TRBJ2-1; 9 bases align to TRBD2. CDR1 is MGHRA and CDR2 is YSYEKL in the germline V gene. The CDR3 covers 15 residues. Trimming at V came to 1 base and at J to 9 bases, leaving 7 bases not matched to a gene. CDR3 sequence (DNA): TGCGCCAGCAGCCAAGTGCGGGAGGGCCACGTTGAGCAGTTCTTC. Amino acid sequence: CASSQVREGHVEQFF.

As to this clone: Likely a read error: the CDR3 ends without its conserved phenylalanine or tryptophan. It is unclear where the CDR3 begins or ends on the DNA, so no DNA is shown, and the CDR3 is as TCRdb lists it. V and J are TRBV5-1 and TRBJ2-6. With termini counted, the CDR3 has 8 amino acids. Germline V lookup: CDR1 SGHRS, CDR2 YFSETQ. This CDR3 reads CASSLSRT.

The genes are TRBV5-6 and TRBJ1-1; TRBD1 agrees at 11 bases. The CDR3 consists of 14 residues. Per germline, CDR1 SGHDT and CDR2 YYEEEE. V trimming: 4 bases; J trimming: 5 bases; junction bases outside the gene matches: 4. CDR3 in amino acids: CASSPGTGGTEAFF. Here the CDR3 DNA reads TGTGCCAGCAGCCCCGGGACAGGGGGTACTGAAGCTTTCTTT.

V is TRBV2 and J is TRBJ1-4, with D maybe TRBD1 (6 bases). The V end lost 5 bases, the J end lost 3 bases, and 19 bases lay between the germline ends. The CDR3 has 17 amino acids. Looked up from germline, CDR1 is SNHLY and CDR2 is FYNNEI. CDR3 residues: CASSKFILQGSNEKLFF. The CDR3 DNA reads as TGTGCCAGCAGTAAATTTATTCTACAGGGTTCTAATGAAAAACTGTTTTTT.

In DNA form, the CDR3 reads TGTGCCAGTAGTACGGTTGTTCCCTACGAGCAGTACTTC. As protein: CASSTVVPYEQYF. This sequence joins TRBV11-2 and TRBJ2-7; D gene unclear. V lost 9 bases to trimming and J lost 2 bases, with 14 bases between them. The germline CDR1 and CDR2 sequences are SGHAT and FQNNGV. CDR3 size: 13 residues.

The chain is built from TRBV4-3 and TRBJ1-1; D gene unclear. There are 15 residues in the CDR3. Germline lookup yields CDR1 LGHNA and CDR2 YSLEER. Deletions cut 3 bases from V and 0 bases from J, with 11 bases between. The CDR3 loop is CASSQTGQLNTEAFF. Written as DNA, the CDR3 is TGCGCCAGCAGCCAGACGGGTCAGCTGAACACTGAAGCTTTCTTT.

The V gene is TRBV7-3, the J gene TRBJ2-1, with TRBD1 as a possible D gene (5 bases). V was pared by 5 bases and J by 5 bases, with 13 bases between. The CDR3 sequence is 14 residues long. CDR1 and CDR2 (germline): SGHTA, FQGTGA. DNA for the CDR3: TGTGCCAGCAGCAAGCTAGGGGCTAACAATGAGCAGTTCTTC. Translating it yields CASSKLGANNEQFF.

J is TRBJ2-7 and V is TRBV10-2; perhaps D is TRBD1 or TRBD2 (5 bases each). The germline gives CDR1 WSHSY, CDR2 SAAADI. V lost 0 bases to trimming and J lost 2 bases, with 11 bases between them. The CDR3 spans 15 residues. CDR3 loop: CASSESTRDAYEQYF. CDR3 nucleotides: TGCGCCAGCAGTGAGTCTACCCGGGACGCCTACGAGCAGTACTTC.

V is TRBV25-1 and J is TRBJ2-5; 7 nucleotides agree with TRBD1. V lost 3 bases to trimming and J lost 5 bases; unmatched junction nucleotides: 6. The length of the CDR3 is 14 residues. The germline gives CDR1 MGHDK, CDR2 SYGVNS. This CDR3 reads CASSETGWAETQYF. The CDR3 coding sequence is TGTGCCAGCAGTGAGACAGGGTGGGCTGAGACCCAGTACTTC.

This chain's CDR3 is CASSDIRGLLAMTEAFF. The CDR3 DNA is TGCGCCAGCAGTGATATTAGGGGACTCCTAGCTATGACTGAAGCTTTCTTT. The genes are TRBV10-2 and TRBJ1-1, with a weak D call TRBD1 (5 bases). Germline loops: CDR1 WSHSY, CDR2 SAAADI. V was cut by 3 bases and J by 5 bases, with 22 bases left in between. The CDR3 sequence is 17 residues long.

This sequence joins TRBV14 and TRBJ2-5; possibly TRBD1 for D (6 bases). Germline V gene lookup returns CDR1 SGHDN and CDR2 FVKESK. V was trimmed by 4 bases and J by 2 bases, leaving 23 bases between them. The CDR3 consists of 18 residues. CDR3 bases: TGTGCCAGCAGCCCTATTCAGGGGACAAGGATCGGACAAGAGACCCAGTACTTC. Its translation is CASSPIQGTRIGQETQYF.

The DNA for the CDR3 is TGTGCCAGCAGCTTCCCCTCCTACGAGCAGTACTTC. Protein product: CASSFPSYEQYF. V is TRBV11-3 and J is TRBJ2-5; D gene ambiguous. TRBJ2-7 explains the end of the DNA better; the J call may be wrong. The CDR3 length is 12 residues. The V gene's germline CDR1 is SGHNT and CDR2 YENEEA.

Points on this clone: At one end the junction does not follow the germline gene, possibly because of a read error. The genes are TRBV19 and TRBJ2-3; 7 bases are a match to TRBD1. CDR3 size: 20 residues. Germline lookup yields CDR1 LNHDA and CDR2 SQIVND (reference sequence). This CDR3 reads CASSIGTGEFQGISTDTQYF. CDR3 nucleotide sequence: TGTGCCAGTAGCATAGGTACAGGGGAATTCCAAGGTATAAGCACAGATACGCAGTATTTT.

The rearrangement joins TRBV9 to TRBJ2-2; no firm D call. Trimming shortened V by 3 bases and J by 0 bases, and 15 bases separated the two germline ends. Germline CDR1 reads SGDLS; CDR2 reads YYNGEE. The CDR3 has 17 residues. CDR3 sequence: CASSAPLLTPNTGELFF. The CDR3 coding sequence is TGTGCCAGCAGCGCGCCCCTACTCACACCGAACACCGGGGAGCTGTTTTTT.

J is TRBJ2-7 and V is TRBV14; D perhaps matches TRBD2 (6 bases). Trimming removed 5 bases from V and 2 bases from J, with 19 bases in between. Germline V gives CDR1 SGHDN, CDR2 FVKESK. This CDR3 is built from 16 residues. The CDR3 coding sequence is TGTGCCAGCAGCACGCGGGGTAGCGGCAAAACCTACGAGCAGTACTTC. Amino acids: CASSTRGSGKTYEQYF.